This note documents a single TCR beta chain sequence. Antigen unknown. This record belongs to a study of type 1 regulatory T cells. Study at large: This in vitro CD4 product, T-allo10, is enriched for Tr1 cells and alloantigen-specific.

Study-level results: Compared with non-type 1 regulatory T cells, type 1 regulatory T cells showed a more restricted TCR repertoire.

TCRdb reprocessed the reads via MiXCR and lists one record per CDR3 protein. The sample holds more than 60,000 distinct CDR3 sequences, approximately 47% seen once. Specimen: cultured non-Tr1 T cells, either the whole culture or a sorted T cell fraction (not recorded which). The TCR sequence derives from a human donor in good health.

For the CDR3, the DNA is TGTGCCAGCAGCTTAGTTGGTTCGGTCAGGAGACATTCACCCCTCCACTTT. Translation: CASSLVGSVRRHSPLHF. This chain links TRBV7-9 with TRBJ1-6; no firm D call. CDR1 is SEHNR, CDR2 FQNEAQ, per germline (reference sequence). Trimming pared 1 base from V and 8 bases from J, leaving 18 bases between. The CDR3 length is 17 residues.